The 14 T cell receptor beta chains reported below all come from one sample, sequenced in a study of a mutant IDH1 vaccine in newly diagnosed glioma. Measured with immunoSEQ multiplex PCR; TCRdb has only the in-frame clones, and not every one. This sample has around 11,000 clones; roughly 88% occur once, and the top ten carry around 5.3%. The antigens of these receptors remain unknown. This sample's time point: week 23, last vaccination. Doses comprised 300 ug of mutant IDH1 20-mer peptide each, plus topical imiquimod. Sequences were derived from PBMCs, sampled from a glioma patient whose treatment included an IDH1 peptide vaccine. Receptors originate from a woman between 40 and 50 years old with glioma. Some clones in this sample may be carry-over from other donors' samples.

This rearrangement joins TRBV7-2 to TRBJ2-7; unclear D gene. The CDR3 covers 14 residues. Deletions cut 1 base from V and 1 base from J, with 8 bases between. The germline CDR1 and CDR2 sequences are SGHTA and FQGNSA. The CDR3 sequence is CASSLGRASYEQYF. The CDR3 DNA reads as TGTGCCAGCAGCTTAGGACGGGCTTCCTACGAGCAGTACTTC.

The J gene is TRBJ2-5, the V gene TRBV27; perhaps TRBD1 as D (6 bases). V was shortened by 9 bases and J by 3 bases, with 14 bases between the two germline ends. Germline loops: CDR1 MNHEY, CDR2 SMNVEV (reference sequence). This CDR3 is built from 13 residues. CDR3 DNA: TGTGCCAGTGGGGACAATTGGAAAGAGACCCAGTACTTC. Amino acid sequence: CASGDNWKETQYF.

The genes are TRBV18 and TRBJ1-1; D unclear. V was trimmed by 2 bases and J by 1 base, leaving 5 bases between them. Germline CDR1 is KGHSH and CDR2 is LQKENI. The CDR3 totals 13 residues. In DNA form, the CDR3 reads TGTGCCAGCTCACCAGCAGGGAACACTGAAGCTTTCTTT. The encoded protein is CASSPAGNTEAFF.

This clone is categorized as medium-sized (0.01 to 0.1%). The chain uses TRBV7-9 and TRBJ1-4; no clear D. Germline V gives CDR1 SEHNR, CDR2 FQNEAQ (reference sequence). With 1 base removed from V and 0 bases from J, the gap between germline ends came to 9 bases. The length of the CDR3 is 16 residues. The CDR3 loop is CASSLEDRTTNEKLFF. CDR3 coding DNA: TGTGCCAGCAGCTTAGAAGATCGGACAACTAATGAAAAACTGTTTTTT. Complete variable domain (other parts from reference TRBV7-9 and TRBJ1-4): DTGVSQNPRHKITKRGQNVTFRCDPISEHNRLYWYRQTLGQGPEFLTYFQNEAQLEKSRLLSDRFSAERPKGSFSTLEIQRTEQGDSAMYLCASSLEDRTTNEKLFFGSGTQLSVL.

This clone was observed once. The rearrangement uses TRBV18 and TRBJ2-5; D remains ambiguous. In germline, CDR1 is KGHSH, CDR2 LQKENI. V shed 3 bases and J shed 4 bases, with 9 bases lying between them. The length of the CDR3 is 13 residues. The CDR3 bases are TGTGCCAGCTCACCGTCCTTGGGAGAGACCCAGTACTTC. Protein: CASSPSLGETQYF.

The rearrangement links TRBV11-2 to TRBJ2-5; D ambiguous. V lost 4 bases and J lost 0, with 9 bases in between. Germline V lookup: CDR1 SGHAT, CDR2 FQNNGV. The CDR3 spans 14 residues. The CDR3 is CASSSYTYQETQYF. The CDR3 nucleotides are TGTGCCAGCAGCTCGTATACGTACCAAGAGACCCAGTACTTC.

The CDR3 region is CASSERAGKRSDTQYF. The CDR3 DNA reads as TGTGCCAGCAGTGAAAGGGCCGGGAAAAGGTCAGATACGCAGTATTTT. This sequence joins TRBV6-1 and TRBJ2-3; D perhaps matches TRBD2 (5 bases). Germline lookup yields CDR1 MNHNS and CDR2 SASEGT. Trimming shortened V by 2 bases and J by 4 bases, and 16 bases separated the two germline ends. CDR3 size: 16 residues.

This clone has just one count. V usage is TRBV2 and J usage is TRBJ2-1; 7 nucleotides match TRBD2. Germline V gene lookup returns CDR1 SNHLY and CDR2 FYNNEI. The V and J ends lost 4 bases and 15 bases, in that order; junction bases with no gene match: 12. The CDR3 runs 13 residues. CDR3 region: CASSGLAEGDLFF. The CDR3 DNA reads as TGTGCCAGCAGTGGCCTAGCGGAAGGAGATTTGTTCTTC.

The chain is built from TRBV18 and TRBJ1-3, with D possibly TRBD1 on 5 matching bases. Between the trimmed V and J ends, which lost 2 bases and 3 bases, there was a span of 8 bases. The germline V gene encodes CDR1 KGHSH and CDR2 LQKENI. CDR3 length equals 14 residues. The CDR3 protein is CASSPGADGNTIYF. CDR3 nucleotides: TGTGCCAGCTCACCAGGGGCAGATGGAAACACCATATATTTT.

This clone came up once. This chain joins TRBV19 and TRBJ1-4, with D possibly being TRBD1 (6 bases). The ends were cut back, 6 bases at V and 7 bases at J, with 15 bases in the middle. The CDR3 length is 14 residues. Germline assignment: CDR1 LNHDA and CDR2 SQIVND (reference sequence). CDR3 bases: TGTGCCAGTAGGATACAGGGCTCAGGTGAAAAACTGTTTTTT. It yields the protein CASRIQGSGEKLFF.

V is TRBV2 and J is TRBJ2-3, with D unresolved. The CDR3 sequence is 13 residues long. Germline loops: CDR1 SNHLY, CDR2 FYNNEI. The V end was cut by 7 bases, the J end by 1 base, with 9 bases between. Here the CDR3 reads CASNPVGTDTQYF. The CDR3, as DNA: TGTGCCAGCAATCCAGTAGGCACAGATACGCAGTATTTT. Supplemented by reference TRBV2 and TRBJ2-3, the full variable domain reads EPEVTQTPSHQVTQMGQEVILRCVPISNHLYFYWYRQILGQKVEFLVSFYNNEISEKSEIFDDQFSVERPDGSNFTLKIRSTKLEDSAMYFCASNPVGTDTQYFGPGTRLTVL.

The CDR3 sequence: CASRGQGARTGELFF. CDR3 in DNA: TGTGCCAGCAGGGGACAGGGGGCGCGCACCGGGGAGCTGTTTTTT. V is TRBV2 and J is TRBJ2-2; 12 bases agree with TRBD1. Germline CDR1 SNHLY, CDR2 FYNNEI. The CDR3 extends over 15 amino acids. Germline trimming cut 6 bases from V and 4 bases from J; bases unmatched to any gene: 3. The full variable domain, with the rest looked up from reference TRBV2 and TRBJ2-2, is EPEVTQTPSHQVTQMGQEVILRCVPISNHLYFYWYRQILGQKVEFLVSFYNNEISEKSEIFDDQFSVERPDGSNFTLKIRSTKLEDSAMYFCASRGQGARTGELFFGEGSRLTVL.

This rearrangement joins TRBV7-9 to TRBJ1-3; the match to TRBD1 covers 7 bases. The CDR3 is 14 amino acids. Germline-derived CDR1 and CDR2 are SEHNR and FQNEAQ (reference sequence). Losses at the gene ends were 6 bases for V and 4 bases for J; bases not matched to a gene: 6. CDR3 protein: CASRPTGRGNTIYF. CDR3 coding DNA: TGTGCCAGCAGGCCGACAGGGCGCGGAAACACCATATATTTT.

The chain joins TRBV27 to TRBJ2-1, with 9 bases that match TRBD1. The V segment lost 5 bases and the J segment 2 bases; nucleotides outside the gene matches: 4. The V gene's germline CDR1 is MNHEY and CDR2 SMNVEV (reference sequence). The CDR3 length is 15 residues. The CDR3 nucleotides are TGTGCCAGCAGTACAGGGACAGGGACCTACAATGAGCAGTTCTTC. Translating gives CASSTGTGTYNEQFF.